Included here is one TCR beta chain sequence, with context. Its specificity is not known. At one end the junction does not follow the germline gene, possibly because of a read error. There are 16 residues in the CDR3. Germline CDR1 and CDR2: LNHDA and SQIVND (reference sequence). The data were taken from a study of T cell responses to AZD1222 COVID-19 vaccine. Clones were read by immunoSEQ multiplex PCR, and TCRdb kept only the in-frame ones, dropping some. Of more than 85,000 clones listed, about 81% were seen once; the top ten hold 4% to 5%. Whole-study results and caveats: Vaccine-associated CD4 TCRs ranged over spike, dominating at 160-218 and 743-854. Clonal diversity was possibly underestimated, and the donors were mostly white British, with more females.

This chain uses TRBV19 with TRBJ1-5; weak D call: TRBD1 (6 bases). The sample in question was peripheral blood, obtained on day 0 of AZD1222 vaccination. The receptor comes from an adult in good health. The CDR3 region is CASSIDGQSPNQPQHF. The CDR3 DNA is TGTGCCAGTAGCATAGATGGACAGTCACCCAATCAGCCCCAGCATTTT.